This TCR beta chain was documented in a study of T cell changes during pregnancy in multiple sclerosis. Data came from immunoSEQ multiplex PCR; TCRdb stores just in-frame clones and leaves some out. The sample has around 71,000 clones, more than 80% seen once. The sample in question was peripheral blood, obtained in the third trimester of pregnancy. This clonotype was sampled from a female donor with multiple sclerosis, enrolled in a pregnancy study.

The CDR3, as DNA: TGTGCTAGTGGTTTTAACTCCGATCAGCCCCAGCATTTT. Protein: CASGFNSDQPQHF. This chain joins TRBV12-5 and TRBJ1-5; D unclear. V dropped 3 bases and J dropped 5 bases, with 8 bases sitting between them. The CDR3 is 13 residues long. Germline assignment: CDR1 LGHNT and CDR2 FRNRAP. The complete variable domain, with remaining parts taken from reference TRBV12-5 and TRBJ1-5, reads DARVTQTPRHKVTEMGQEVTMRCQPILGHNTVFWYRQTMMQGLELLAYFRNRAPLDDSGMPKDRFSAEMPDATLATLKIQPSEPRDSAVYFCASGFNSDQPQHFGDGTRLSIL.